This is a list of T cell receptor beta chains from one sample in a study of T cells after yellow fever vaccination. TCRdb reprocessed the 5' RACE reads with MiXCR, giving one entry per CDR3 protein. The table shows 450,000 to 600,000 distinct CDR3 sequences, with 13% occurring only once. This material consisted of PBMCs, taken on the day of the yellow fever booster vaccination. The receptors here all came from a man under 40 who received the YFV17D yellow fever vaccine. Each CDR3 is given with its conserved first and last residue. The order of the fields is D gene, V gene, clone size, J gene, CDR3 DNA, CDR3 protein. D genes are given only for firm matches. Where a row states a size, it is once, few, many or the class of an expanded clone; other rows omit it.

.	TRBV5-1	.	TRBJ1-2	TGCGCCAGCAGCCCCCAGGGATTTGAAGGCTACACCTTC	CASSPQGFEGYTF
.	TRBV28	.	TRBJ2-7	TGTGCCAGCAGTCCCCCGACGGAGGCCCGGTACGAGCAGTACTTC	CASSPPTEARYEQYF
.	TRBV5-1	few	TRBJ2-3	TGCGCCAGCAGCTGGGCGCAAGATACGCAGTATTTT	CASSWAQDTQYF
.	TRBV6-5	.	TRBJ2-3	TGTGCCAGCAGTTACGGACCAGCTACCTCCACAGATACGCAGTATTTT	CASSYGPATSTDTQYF
.	TRBV28	.	TRBJ1-5	TGTGCCAGCACCCCGATTGGCGGATATAGCAATCAGCCCCAGCATTTT	CASTPIGGYSNQPQHF
.	TRBV29-1	.	TRBJ2-3	TGCAGCGTTGAAGATCGGGCGACAGATACGCAGTATTTT	CSVEDRATDTQYF
.	TRBV20-1	many	TRBJ2-4	TGCAGTGCTAGAGAAGGGCCTCCAAACATTCAGTACTTC	CSAREGPPNIQYF
TRBD1	TRBV5-1	.	TRBJ2-6	TGCGCCAGCACCGCCGGGACAGGGTATGGGGCCAACGTCCTGACTTTC	CASTAGTGYGANVLTF
.	TRBV10-3	few	TRBJ1-3	TGTGCCATCTCCGCCGGGCAGGCCCAAACTGGAAACACCATATATTTT	CAISAGQAQTGNTIYF
TRBD2	TRBV20-1	.	TRBJ2-1	TGCAGTGCTGGAGCGGGAGGACGTAGCAATGAGCAGTTCTTC	CSAGAGGRSNEQFF
.	TRBV5-4	.	TRBJ1-1	TGTGCCAGCAGCACAACCTTGGGGGGGGGGTTTGGCACTGAAGCTTTCTTT	CASSTTLGGGFGTEAFF
TRBD2	TRBV27	.	TRBJ2-1	TGTGCCAGCGGGGGACTAGCGGATTTCAATGAGCAGTTCTTC	CASGGLADFNEQFF
.	TRBV7-9	many	TRBJ1-3	TGTGCCAGCAGTTTAAATCAGGGAAACACCATATATTTT	CASSLNQGNTIYF
.	TRBV20-1	few	TRBJ2-3	TGCAGTGCTATAGCAGGATCTAGCACAGATACGCAGTATTTT	CSAIAGSSTDTQYF
.	TRBV5-1	few	TRBJ2-3	TGCGCCAGCACTTTAGCGGTATCCGGAGCAGATACGCAGTATTTT	CASTLAVSGADTQYF
TRBD2	TRBV29-1	few	TRBJ2-7	TGCAGCGTTGTCGGGACTAGTAAGGTGTCAGGGTCCTACGAGCAGTACTTC	CSVVGTSKVSGSYEQYF
.	TRBV5-1	few	TRBJ1-1	TGCGCCAGCAGCTTCGAGGGTATTGAAGCTTTCTTT	CASSFEGIEAFF
TRBD1	TRBV13	few	TRBJ1-4	TGTGCCAGCAGCCCCCGGGACAGGGACAATGAAAAACTGTTTTTT	CASSPRDRDNEKLFF
.	TRBV12-3/TRBV12-4	.	TRBJ2-2	TGTGCCAGCAGTTTAGCTAGGGAGAACGGGGAGCTGTTTTTT	CASSLARENGELFF
TRBD1	TRBV27	.	TRBJ1-4	TGTGCCAGCAGTCCCTCGACAGGGGCGAATGAAAAACTGTTTTTT	CASSPSTGANEKLFF
.	TRBV4-3	.	TRBJ1-1	TGCGCCAGCAGCCAAGATGTCGTGAACACTGAAGCTTTCTTT	CASSQDVVNTEAFF
.	TRBV7-2	.	TRBJ1-5	TGTGCCAGCAGCTTAGCAGCACAAGGTCAGCCCCAGCATTTT	CASSLAAQGQPQHF
.	TRBV7-2	few	TRBJ2-7	TGTGCCAGCAGCTTAGTTGTTGGCGGGGACAGAGGCTACGAGCAGTACTTC	CASSLVVGGDRGYEQYF
TRBD2	TRBV7-2	.	TRBJ2-7	TGTGCCAGCAGCTCACTAGCGGGAGTCTACGAGCAGTACTTC	CASSSLAGVYEQYF
.	TRBV3-1	.	TRBJ2-2	TGTGCCAGCAGCCAAGGGCGCGGGGAGCTGTTTTTT	CASSQGRGELFF
.	TRBV7-2	few	TRBJ1-1	TGTGCCAGCAGCTTGTGGGGGGCTGAAGCTTTCTTT	CASSLWGAEAFF